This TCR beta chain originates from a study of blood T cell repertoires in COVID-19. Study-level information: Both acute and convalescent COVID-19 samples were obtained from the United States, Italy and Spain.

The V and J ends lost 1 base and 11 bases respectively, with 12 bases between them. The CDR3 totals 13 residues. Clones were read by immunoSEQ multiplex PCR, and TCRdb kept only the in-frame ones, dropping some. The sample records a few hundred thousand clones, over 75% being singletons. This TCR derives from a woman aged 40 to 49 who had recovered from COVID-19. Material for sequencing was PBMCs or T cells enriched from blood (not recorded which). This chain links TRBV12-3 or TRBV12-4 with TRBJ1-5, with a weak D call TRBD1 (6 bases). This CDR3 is CASSLEGTQAQHF. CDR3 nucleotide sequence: TGTGCCAGCAGTTTAGAGGGGACACAGGCCCAGCATTTT.